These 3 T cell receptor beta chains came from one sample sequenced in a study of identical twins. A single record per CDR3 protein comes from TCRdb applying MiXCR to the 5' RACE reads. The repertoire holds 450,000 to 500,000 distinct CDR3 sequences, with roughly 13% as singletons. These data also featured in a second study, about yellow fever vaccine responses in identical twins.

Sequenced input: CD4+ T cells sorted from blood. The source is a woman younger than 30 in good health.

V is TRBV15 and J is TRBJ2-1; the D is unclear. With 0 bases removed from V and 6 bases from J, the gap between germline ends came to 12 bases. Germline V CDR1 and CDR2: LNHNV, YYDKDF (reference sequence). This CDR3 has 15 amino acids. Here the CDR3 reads CATSRDLSPGNEQFF. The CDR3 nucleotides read TGTGCCACCAGCAGAGATTTGTCCCCTGGCAATGAGCAGTTCTTC.

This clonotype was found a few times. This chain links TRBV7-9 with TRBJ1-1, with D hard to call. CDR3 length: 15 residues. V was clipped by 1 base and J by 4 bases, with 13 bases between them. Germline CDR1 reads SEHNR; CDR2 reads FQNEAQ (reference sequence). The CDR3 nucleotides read TGTGCCAGCAGCTTAGTTTTAGGTGAGGCCACTGAAGCTTTCTTT. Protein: CASSLVLGEATEAFF.

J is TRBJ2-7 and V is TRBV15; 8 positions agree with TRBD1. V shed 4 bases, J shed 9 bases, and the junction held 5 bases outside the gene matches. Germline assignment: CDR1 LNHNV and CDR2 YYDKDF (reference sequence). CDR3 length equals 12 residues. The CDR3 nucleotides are TGTGCCACCAGCATGGACAGGGCAGCGCAGTACTTC. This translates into CATSMDRAAQYF.